The rows below give T cell receptor beta chains drawn from one sample of a study of cytomegalovirus exposure and HLA in healthy donors. Sequencing used immunoSEQ multiplex PCR; TCRdb keeps in-frame clones, though not all of them. The table shows over 75,000 clones, with 85% occurring only once. Input material: PBMCs. Receptor source: a man younger than 35 in good health and CMV-seropositive. Both conserved end residues are part of each CDR3. D genes are given only for firm matches. A clone size is listed for some rows: how often the clone was seen (once, few, many), or a class if it is expanded.

D gene,V gene,clone size,J gene,CDR3 protein,CDR3 DNA
TRBD2,TRBV30,NA,TRBJ2-7,CAFLLAASYEQYF,TGTGCCTTTTTACTAGCGGCCTCCTACGAGCAGTACTTC
TRBD1,TRBV11-2,NA,TRBJ2-7,CASSLGTGGGLTYEQYF,TGTGCCAGCAGCTTAGGGACAGGGGGCGGGCTAACCTACGAGCAGTACTTC
NA,TRBV5-1,NA,TRBJ2-3,CASSSGQPTDTQYF,TGCGCCAGCAGCTCCGGACAGCCTACAGATACGCAGTATTTT
NA,TRBV19,NA,TRBJ1-2,CASSIGGQMVDYGYTF,TGTGCCAGTAGTATAGGAGGACAGATGGTTGACTATGGCTACACCTTC
NA,TRBV5-1,NA,TRBJ2-5,CASSSGLGEETQYF,TGCGCCAGCAGCTCGGGACTCGGCGAAGAGACCCAGTACTTC
TRBD2,TRBV19,few,TRBJ2-3,CASSIASAGGGTDTQYF,TGTGCCAGTAGTATCGCGTCGGCGGGAGGAGGCACAGATACGCAGTATTTT
NA,TRBV6-1,NA,TRBJ2-3,CASSDGGWAADTQYF,TGTGCCAGCAGTGACGGGGGATGGGCCGCAGATACGCAGTATTTT
NA,TRBV5-1,NA,TRBJ1-4,CASSRSGENEKLFF,TGCGCCAGCAGCCGATCCGGGGAGAATGAAAAACTGTTTTTT
TRBD1,TRBV29-1,NA,TRBJ2-2,CSVEMGQKNTGELFF,TGCAGCGTTGAAATGGGACAGAAGAACACCGGGGAGCTGTTTTTT
NA,TRBV5-1,NA,TRBJ2-5,CASSPELDTQETQYF,TGCGCCAGCAGCCCAGAACTAGATACTCAAGAGACCCAGTACTTC
NA,TRBV20-1,NA,TRBJ2-7,CSASGGEQYF,TGCAGTGCTAGCGGGGGTGAGCAGTACTTC
TRBD2,TRBV10-2,NA,TRBJ2-2,CASTVSPGTIYTGELFF,TGCGCCAGCACCGTTTCCCCCGGGACTATCTACACCGGGGAGCTGTTTTTT
TRBD1,TRBV18,few,TRBJ1-2,CASSPLAGQGRLYGYTF,TGTGCCAGCTCTCCTCTGGCCGGACAGGGGCGCCTCTATGGCTACACCTTC
NA,TRBV29-1,once,TRBJ1-2,CSVGGGSYGYTF,TGCAGCGTGGGGGGGGGCAGCTATGGCTACACCTTC
NA,TRBV6-1,NA,TRBJ2-2,CATNPRQSTGELFF,TGTGCCACCAATCCCCGACAGTCTACCGGGGAGCTGTTTTTT
NA,TRBV27,NA,TRBJ2-1,CASSPGSHYNEQFF,TGTGCCAGCAGTCCCGGGAGCCACTACAATGAGCAGTTCTTC
TRBD1,TRBV6-1,NA,TRBJ2-5,CASRLGQAQETQYF,TGTGCCAGCAGATTAGGACAGGCCCAAGAGACCCAGTACTTC
NA,TRBV7-2,NA,TRBJ1-1,CASSRGHTNTEAFF,TGTGCCAGCAGCCGCGGACATACGAACACTGAAGCTTTCTTT
NA,TRBV10-3,NA,TRBJ2-1,CAISDNAGSYNEQFF,TGTGCCATCAGCGATAACGCAGGGTCCTACAATGAGCAGTTCTTC
NA,TRBV7-2,NA,TRBJ1-5,CASSWTTGSQPQHF,TGTGCCAGCAGCTGGACAACAGGGAGTCAGCCCCAGCATTTT
TRBD2,TRBV5-4,NA,TRBJ2-1,CASSPLLAGGFNEQFF,TGTGCCAGCAGCCCCCTACTAGCGGGAGGATTTAATGAGCAGTTCTTC
NA,TRBV18,NA,TRBJ1-5,CASSRDTSNQPQHF,TGTGCCAGCTCAAGGGACACTAGCAATCAGCCCCAGCATTTT
NA,TRBV28,NA,TRBJ1-1,CASSLRGALGDMAFF,TGTGCCAGCAGTTTGCGGGGGGCGCTTGGTGATATGGCTTTCTTT
NA,TRBV20-1,NA,TRBJ2-3,CSIGATDTQYF,TGCAGTATCGGTGCCACAGATACGCAGTATTTT
NA,TRBV29-1,NA,TRBJ2-7,CSVQGRDYEQYF,TGCAGCGTTCAAGGACGGGATTACGAGCAGTACTTC
TRBD1,TRBV7-2,once,TRBJ1-2,CASSLAATGGSGGYTF,TGTGCCAGCAGCTTAGCCGCGACAGGGGGCTCTGGTGGCTACACCTTC
NA,TRBV7-3,NA,TRBJ2-2,CASSLTMGEPNTGELFF,TGTGCCAGCAGCTTAACCATGGGCGAACCGAACACCGGGGAGCTGTTTTTT
TRBD1,TRBV27,NA,TRBJ1-5,CASSFDRGGGQPQHF,TGTGCCAGCAGTTTCGACAGGGGCGGTGGACAGCCCCAGCATTTT
NA,TRBV19,NA,TRBJ1-2,CASSIGFLNNYGYTF,TGTGCCAGTAGTATCGGGTTTTTGAATAACTATGGCTACACCTTC
NA,TRBV7-3,NA,TRBJ1-1,CASSLTRGNTEAFF,TGTGCCAGCAGCTTAACTAGGGGGAACACTGAAGCTTTCTTT
TRBD1,TRBV5-1,once,TRBJ1-2,CASSLGGQGNYGYTF,TGCGCCAGCAGCTTGGGTGGACAGGGGAACTATGGCTACACCTTC
TRBD1,TRBV11-3,NA,TRBJ1-1,CASSLGGTGHVTGAFF,TGTGCCAGCAGCTTAGGGGGGACAGGGCACGTTACGGGAGCTTTCTTT
NA,TRBV19,once,TRBJ2-7,CASRAVPNSYEQYF,TGTGCCAGTAGGGCAGTCCCAAACTCCTACGAGCAGTACTTC
NA,TRBV7-9,NA,TRBJ2-3,CASSLAALMGGMSTDTQYF,TGTGCCAGCAGCTTAGCGGCATTAATGGGGGGTATGAGCACAGATACGCAGTATTTT
TRBD1,TRBV27,NA,TRBJ1-2,CASSTTGGSGYGYTF,TGTGCCAGCAGTACCACAGGGGGGTCAGGCTATGGCTACACCTTC
TRBD1,TRBV4-1,NA,TRBJ1-5,CASSQDPAGTGTQPQHF,TGCGCCAGCAGCCAAGATCCCGCGGGGACAGGGACTCAGCCCCAGCATTTT
NA,TRBV4-1,NA,TRBJ2-7,CASSQLAGEQYF,TGCGCCAGCAGCCAATTGGCGGGCGAGCAGTACTTC
TRBD2,TRBV5-4,NA,TRBJ2-3,CASSGIAGGPTDTQYF,TGTGCCAGCAGCGGAATAGCGGGGGGTCCCACAGATACGCAGTATTTT